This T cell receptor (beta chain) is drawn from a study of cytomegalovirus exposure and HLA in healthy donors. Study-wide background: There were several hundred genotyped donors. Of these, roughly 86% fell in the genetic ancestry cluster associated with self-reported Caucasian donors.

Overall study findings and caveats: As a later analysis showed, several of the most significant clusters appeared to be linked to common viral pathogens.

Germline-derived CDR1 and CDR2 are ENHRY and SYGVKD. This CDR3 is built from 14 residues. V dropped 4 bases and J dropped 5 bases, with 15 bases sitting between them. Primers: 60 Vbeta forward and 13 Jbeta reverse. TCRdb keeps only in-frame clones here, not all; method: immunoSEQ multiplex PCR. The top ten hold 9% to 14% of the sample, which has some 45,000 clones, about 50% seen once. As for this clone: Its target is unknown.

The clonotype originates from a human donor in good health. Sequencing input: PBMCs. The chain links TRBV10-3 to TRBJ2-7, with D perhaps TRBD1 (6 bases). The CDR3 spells CAISAGEKVHEQYF. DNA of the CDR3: TGTGCCATCAGTGCAGGGGAAAAAGTCCACGAGCAGTACTTC.